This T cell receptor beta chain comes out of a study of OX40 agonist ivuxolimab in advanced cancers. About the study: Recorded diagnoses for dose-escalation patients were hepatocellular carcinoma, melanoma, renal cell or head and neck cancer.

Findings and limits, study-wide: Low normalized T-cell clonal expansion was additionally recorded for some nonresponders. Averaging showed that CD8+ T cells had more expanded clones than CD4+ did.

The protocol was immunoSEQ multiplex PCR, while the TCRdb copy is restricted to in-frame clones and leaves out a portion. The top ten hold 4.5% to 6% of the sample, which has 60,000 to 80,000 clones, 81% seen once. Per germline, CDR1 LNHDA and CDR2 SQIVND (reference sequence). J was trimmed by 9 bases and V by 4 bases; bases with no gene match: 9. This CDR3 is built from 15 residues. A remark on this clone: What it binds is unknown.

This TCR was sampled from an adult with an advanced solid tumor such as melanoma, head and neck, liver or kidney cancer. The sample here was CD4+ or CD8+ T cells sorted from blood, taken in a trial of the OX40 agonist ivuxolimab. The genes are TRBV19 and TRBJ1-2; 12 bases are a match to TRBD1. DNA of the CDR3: TGTGCCAGTAGTACGCATCCCGGGACAGGGGGCCGCTACACCTTC. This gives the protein CASSTHPGTGGRYTF.